The TCR beta chain described here comes from a study of beta chain features in type 1 diabetes (dated by TCRdb to the late 2010s). Regarding the study in general: Mean age, gender distribution, total cell number and subset yield were not different between patients and healthy donors. In the study, recently diagnosed type 1 diabetes patients and matched healthy donors were compared on the TCRB repertoires of their sorted circulating CD4+ T cell subsets. Naive and central memory subsets were obtained from all 30 or so donors, but regulatory and stem cell-like memory subsets were isolated from only 8 patients and roughly 8 healthy donors. Across all samples, about 110 million sorted cells were examined, and cell number per subset correlated strongly with RNA yield. What the authors observed across the whole study: Naive, central memory and regulatory TCRB repertoires appeared to be more alike among patients than among healthy donors. Sequencing cDNA rather than genomic DNA could over-represent highly expressing activated cells, although activation and CD3 levels did not differ between groups. Because the HLA sub-analyses included only small numbers of individuals, any influence of HLA type on TCRB rearrangement was left unresolved. PCR may preferentially amplify shorter templates, but because patient and control samples were amplified and corrected together, any resulting skew would affect both groups equally. At VDJ recombination sites, type 1 diabetes patients had fewer insertions and more deleted nucleotides, which implies abnormalities in thymic rearrangement. Type 1 diabetes patients showed a moderate but significant shortening of TCRB CDR3 length in all four CD4+ subsets.

Remarks on this clone: It lacks a known antigen. No base quality information exists; no much larger clone differs at one position.

The entire isolated RNA was reverse transcribed using the High Capacity cDNA Reverse Transcription Kit, and thus expressed TCRB transcripts were sequenced. Naive, central memory and regulatory T cell samples underwent deep immunoSEQ sequencing, averaging about 3.3 million total reads per sample. Sorted cells were lysed in RLT buffer, and RNA was extracted using DNase-treated RNeasy Micro or Mini kits according to cell number. Each cell subset was processed separately to prevent cross-contamination, with patient and healthy donor samples processed together. The immunoSEQ multiplex PCR was used to amplify TCRB sequences from cDNA, generating 87-bp fragments that spanned the CDR3 region. Sequencing of the amplicons was done on the Illumina HiSeq platform. In the paper's pipeline: PCR bias was computationally corrected using synthetic template baselines, reads within Hamming distance 2 were collapsed, and singletons that could not be merged were discarded. By aligning reads against IMGT, V, D and J genes, CDR3 length, and insertions or deletions at six rearrangement sites were assigned. Within each subset, clonotype counts were normalized to sorted cell number, and only after that were true diversity and Gini coefficients computed with the tcR R package. Repertoire sharing was quantified using the overlap coefficient calculated on TCRB nucleotide sequences. Out-of-frame TCRB sequences from naive cells were analyzed to stand in for the pre-selection repertoire. This immuneACCESS table, as held by TCRdb, lists in-frame sequences with V and J called but not all clones. Of the missing ones, under half trace to an unresolved V gene in checked studies; the others have no known cause. V and J calls and clone size are copied from that table; D and trimming were computed from the DNA. The sample has some 240,000 clones on record, roughly 17% of them singletons. About 0.078% of the sample is taken by the ten largest.

A single peripheral blood draw of 90 to 150 mL on average was collected from each donor into heparinised tubes. Naive, central memory, regulatory and stem cell-like memory CD4+ T cells were sorted on a BD FACSAria II using a panel including CD45RO, CCR7, CD25, CD127, CD95 and CD27. A purity above 98% was achieved for all sorted populations. PBMCs were isolated immediately by Lymphoprep density gradient centrifugation and stained directly without culture. To minimize batch effects, samples were stained and sorted in pairs, one healthy donor with one patient per experiment. Trimming leaves V shorter by 7 bases and J shorter by 4 bases, with the junction holding 6 bases beyond the gene matches. Via the germline V gene, CDR1 is SQVTM and CDR2 ANQGSEA. The CDR3 holds 13 amino acids from the cysteine to the phenylalanine. Just CDR3 DNA is preserved here, 39 bases in frame from base 1.

Material for sequencing was naive CD4+ T cells from blood. In light of the paper, this sample's cell subset or site label describes: true naive CD4+ T cells. The TCR comes from a man between 25 and 39 years old with type 1 diabetes. Rearrangement joined TRBV29-1 to TRBJ2-7, and TRBD1 matches 11 of the central bases. For the CDR3, the sequence is CSAVRDRGYEQYF. The DNA reads TGCAGCGCCGTGCGGGACAGGGGGTACGAGCAGTACTTC.